Following are 19 T cell receptor beta chains from one sample sequenced in a study of blood T cell repertoires in COVID-19. Produced via immunoSEQ multiplex PCR; TCRdb's table is partial and in-frame only. The sample carries 290,000 or so clones, approximately 85% recorded once. What was sequenced was peripheral blood. Receptor source: a man aged 50-59 years with active or convalescent COVID-19.

A word on this clone: Additional DNA sequences in this sample encode the identical CDR3. This chain joins TRBV18 and TRBJ2-1; weak D call: TRBD2 (5 bases). The CDR3 loop spans 15 amino acids. Germline V gene data show CDR1 as KGHSH and CDR2 as LQKENI. The V gene lost 4 bases and the J gene lost 0 bases, with 10 bases spanning the gap. In DNA form, the CDR3 reads TGTGCCAGCTCACTACCCGGAGGCTCCTACAATGAGCAGTTCTTC. Translation: CASSLPGGSYNEQFF.

This chain connects TRBV28 to TRBJ1-6; a possible D gene is TRBD1 (6 bases). The CDR3 runs 18 residues. V dropped 3 bases and J dropped 4 bases, with 19 bases sitting between them. Germline loops: CDR1 MDHEN, CDR2 SYDVKM. This CDR3 is CASSFWAGDAIYNSPLHF. The DNA of the CDR3 is TGTGCCAGCAGTTTTTGGGCAGGGGATGCGATTTATAATTCACCCCTCCACTTT.

This clone was detected only a few times. V and J are TRBV6-5 and TRBJ1-2; 7 positions match TRBD1. CDR3 length equals 16 residues. Trimming at V came to 0 bases and at J to 5 bases, leaving 9 bases not matched to a gene. Germline V gene lookup returns CDR1 MNHEY and CDR2 SVGAGI. The CDR3 is CASSYSKARGWYGYTF. CDR3 coding DNA: TGTGCCAGCAGTTACTCGAAAGCCAGGGGGTGGTATGGCTACACCTTC.

This clone occurred once. The chain employs TRBV9 and TRBJ2-7; TRBD2 matches 8 bases. Germline assignment: CDR1 SGDLS and CDR2 YYNGEE. The V gene end was trimmed by 4 bases and the J gene end by 3 bases; junction bases not matched to a gene: 9. There are 15 residues in the CDR3. CDR3 DNA: TGTGCCAGCAGCCCTCGGGGTAGCGGGATCTACGAGCAGTACTTC. Translation: CASSPRGSGIYEQYF.

The V call is TRBV6-5, the J call TRBJ2-2, with 7 bases identical to TRBD1. This CDR3 region has 14 residues. With 6 bases clipped from V and 7 bases from J, the junction kept 8 bases outside the gene matches. Germline values: CDR1 MNHEY, CDR2 SVGAGI. The CDR3 here is CASSGQAPLGELFF. CDR3 nucleotide sequence: TGTGCCAGCAGCGGACAGGCCCCCCTCGGGGAGCTGTTTTTT.

The chain combines TRBV7-9 with TRBJ1-6; TRBD1 matches 10 bases. The CDR3 is 15 residues long. From germline, CDR1 is SEHNR and CDR2 FQNEAQ (reference sequence). Losses at the gene ends were 6 bases for V and 7 bases for J; bases not matched to a gene: 6. DNA of the CDR3: TGTGCCAGCAGTAGAGACAGGGGGCCGAATTCACCCCTCCACTTT. Protein product: CASSRDRGPNSPLHF.

The chain combines TRBV5-1 with TRBJ1-2; a possible D gene is TRBD1 (6 bases). Trimming shortened V by 3 bases and J by 3 bases, and 12 bases separated the two germline ends. Germline assignment: CDR1 SGHRS and CDR2 YFSETQ. CDR3 size: 14 residues. DNA of the CDR3: TGCGCCAGCAGCTCCGGACAGACCCACTATGGCTACACCTTC. It is translated as CASSSGQTHYGYTF.

The chain couples TRBV5-1 to TRBJ2-2; weak D call: TRBD2 (6 bases). V gave up 6 bases and J gave up 5 bases, with 14 bases separating them. This CDR3 contains 14 residues. CDR1 is SGHRS and CDR2 is YFSETQ in the germline V gene. The CDR3 bases are TGCGCCAGCAAAGTCAGTAGCGGAACCGGGGAGCTGTTTTTT. Protein: CASKVSSGTGELFF.

The rearrangement links TRBV27 to TRBJ2-2, with 12 bases fitting TRBD2. The CDR3 sequence is 15 residues long. V shed 7 bases and J 6 bases; nucleotides not matched to a gene: 6. Per the germline V gene, CDR1 is MNHEY and CDR2 is SMNVEV (reference sequence). CDR3 amino acids: CASKQASGRAGELFF. The CDR3 DNA is TGTGCCAGCAAGCAGGCTAGCGGGAGGGCCGGGGAGCTGTTTTTT.

The chain has TRBV2 and TRBJ1-6, with no clear D. The CDR3 length is 14 residues. Trimming shortened V by 3 bases and J by 10 bases, and 13 bases separated the two germline ends. CDR1 and CDR2 (germline): SNHLY, FYNNEI. DNA for the CDR3: TGTGCCAGCAGTGAGGGCAGTCAGGTATCACCCCTCCACTTT. Amino acid sequence: CASSEGSQVSPLHF. Combining the CDR3 with reference TRBV2 and TRBJ1-6 gives the whole variable domain EPEVTQTPSHQVTQMGQEVILRCVPISNHLYFYWYRQILGQKVEFLVSFYNNEISEKSEIFDDQFSVERPDGSNFTLKIRSTKLEDSAMYFCASSEGSQVSPLHFGNGTRLTVT.

V is TRBV5-1 and J is TRBJ1-1; the D is unclear. Trimming took off 0 bases at V and 5 bases at J, with 8 bases between the two ends. Germline V gives CDR1 SGHRS, CDR2 YFSETQ. The CDR3 runs to 13 residues. CDR3 protein: CASSLAGETEAFF. CDR3 sequence (DNA): TGCGCCAGCAGCTTGGCCGGGGAAACTGAAGCTTTCTTT.

This chain connects TRBV3-1 (or the pseudogene TRBV3-2) to TRBJ1-2; possible D gene TRBD1, 6 bases. Germline V CDR1 and CDR2: LGHDT, YNNKEL (reference sequence). The CDR3 contains 15 residues. V was trimmed by 2 bases and J by 8 bases, leaving 18 bases between them. This CDR3 reads CASSQLKGGAWGYTF. The CDR3 DNA reads TGTGCCAGCAGCCAACTAAAAGGGGGGGCGTGGGGCTACACCTTC.

This sequence joins TRBV30 and TRBJ2-4; D perhaps matches TRBD2 (6 bases). V gave up 2 bases and J gave up 0 bases, with 14 bases separating them. In germline, CDR1 is GTSNPN, CDR2 SVGIG (reference sequence). This CDR3 spans 16 amino acids. CDR3 region: CAWSPRGNLAKNIQYF. CDR3 sequence (DNA): TGTGCCTGGAGTCCACGGGGGAACTTAGCCAAAAACATTCAGTACTTC.

The V gene is TRBV4-3, the J gene TRBJ1-1; a weak D match, TRBD1 (6 bases). Germline lookup yields CDR1 LGHNA and CDR2 YSLEER. The ends were cut back, 4 bases at V and 0 bases at J, with 18 bases in the middle. The CDR3 runs to 17 residues. The CDR3 nucleotides read TGCGCCAGCAGCCCCCAACTACTCGGACAGCTGAACACTGAAGCTTTCTTT. Translated: CASSPQLLGQLNTEAFF.

The chain employs TRBV5-6 and TRBJ2-7, with D tentatively TRBD2 (6 bases). This CDR3 comprises 15 residues. The V and J ends lost 2 bases and 0 bases respectively, with 12 bases between them. The germline V gene encodes CDR1 SGHDT and CDR2 YYEEEE. Written as DNA, the CDR3 is TGTGCCAGCAGCTTCGGGGACTCACTCTCCTACGAGCAGTACTTC. Translation: CASSFGDSLSYEQYF.

J is TRBJ2-7 and V is TRBV4-1; 8 bases map to TRBD2. The CDR3 runs 15 residues. The germline gives CDR1 MGHRA, CDR2 YSYEKL. V lost 5 bases, J lost 4 bases, and 10 bases stayed unmatched. The chain's CDR3 is CASSISAGGRYEQYF. The CDR3 DNA reads as TGCGCCAGCAGCATAAGTGCGGGAGGTCGGTACGAGCAGTACTTC.

The chain is built from TRBV27 and TRBJ2-2; TRBD2 aligns across 7 bases. CDR1 and CDR2 (germline): MNHEY, SMNVEV (reference sequence). The ends lost 8 bases at V and 2 bases at J; junction bases unmatched: 5. The CDR3 contains 14 residues. CDR3 DNA sequence: TGTGCCAGCTCACTAGCGAAAAACACCGGGGAGCTGTTTTTT. This sequence encodes CASSLAKNTGELFF.

This sequence joins TRBV28 and TRBJ1-4; tentative D call: TRBD1 (5 bases). Deletions cut 6 bases from V and 7 bases from J, with 9 bases between. Germline CDR1 reads MDHEN; CDR2 reads SYDVKM. The CDR3 loop spans 12 amino acids. The CDR3 DNA sequence: TGTGCCAGCAGGGTGGGGGGTGAAAAACTGTTTTTT. Its protein is CASRVGGEKLFF.

The chain couples TRBV19 to TRBJ2-2; TRBD1 matches at 9 bases. The CDR3 covers 14 residues. V shed 9 bases, J shed 3 bases, and the junction held 5 bases outside the gene matches. Germline assignment: CDR1 LNHDA and CDR2 SQIVND (reference sequence). Here the CDR3 DNA reads TGTGCCAGCTGTAGACAGGGGGACACCGGGGAGCTGTTTTTT. Translated, it gives CASCRQGDTGELFF.